The 31 T cell receptor beta chains listed next were all sequenced from one sample in a study of Ad26.COV2.S vaccination and SARS-CoV-2 variants. The treatment denotes: roughly 20 received Ad26.COV2.S at low or high dose, single or two shots; 5 received placebo; per-sample allocation not given. The study sampled participants on day 63 after the first vaccine or placebo injection. The repertoire was sequenced with immunoSEQ multiplex PCR; TCRdb's copy has only in-frame clones and lacks some. The sample has about 260,000 clones; about 83% are singletons. The source was peripheral blood, collected in a trial of Ad26.COV2.S vaccine versus placebo. Receptor source: a person between 18 and 59 years old who received the Ad26.COV2.S COVID-19 vaccine or a placebo.

The rearrangement links TRBV18 to TRBJ2-7, with 7 nucleotides matching TRBD2. CDR3 length: 16 amino acids. CDR1 is KGHSH and CDR2 is LQKENI in the germline V gene. V shed 3 bases, J shed 0 bases, and the junction held 8 bases outside the gene matches. Here the CDR3 reads CASSPTGGSLSYEQYF. The CDR3 DNA sequence: TGTGCCAGCTCACCGACGGGAGGCAGTCTCTCCTACGAGCAGTACTTC.

The V and J genes are TRBV5-5 and TRBJ2-7; TRBD1 is a possible D gene (5 bases). CDR1 and CDR2 (germline): SGHKS, YYEKEE (reference sequence). The CDR3 covers 14 residues. Trimming stripped 1 base from V and 7 bases from J, with 15 bases between. The CDR3 bases are TGTGCCAGCAGCTTGAGGACACCGGTGGGAGAGCAGTACTTC. Translated, it gives CASSLRTPVGEQYF.

The chain links TRBV6-4 to TRBJ1-1; 8 bases are shared with TRBD1. CDR1 is MRHNA, CDR2 SNTAGT, per germline. V shed 4 bases, J shed 5 bases, and the junction held 3 bases outside the gene matches. The CDR3 loop spans 13 amino acids. The CDR3 DNA is TGTGCCAGCAGTGCCGGGACAGGTACTGAAGCTTTCTTT. Its protein is CASSAGTGTEAFF.

The chain is built from TRBV19 and TRBJ1-4; a possible D gene is TRBD1 (5 bases). Germline-derived CDR1 and CDR2 are LNHDA and SQIVND (reference sequence). V dropped 5 bases and J dropped 3 bases, with 16 bases sitting between them. The CDR3 covers 16 residues. CDR3 DNA: TGTGCCAGTAGTGGCCTCCTGACAGCAGCTAATGAAAAACTGTTTTTT. Translated, it gives CASSGLLTAANEKLFF.

The chain combines TRBV28 with TRBJ1-5; a weak D match, TRBD1 (5 bases). In germline, CDR1 is MDHEN, CDR2 SYDVKM. The CDR3 spans 15 residues. Trimming cost V 6 bases and J 4 bases, with 16 bases left between them. DNA for the CDR3: TGTGCCAGCAGCCCCACCCGACAGCGAAATCAGCCCCAGCATTTT. Its translation is CASSPTRQRNQPQHF.

The chain uses TRBV9 and TRBJ2-2; D possibly corresponds to TRBD1 (5 bases). The CDR3 length is 16 residues. V lost 0 bases, J lost 4 bases, and 13 bases lay in between. Germline assignment: CDR1 SGDLS and CDR2 YYNGEE. The CDR3 reads CASSVEWGRATGELFF. CDR3 nucleotide sequence: TGTGCCAGCAGCGTAGAATGGGGCCGGGCCACCGGGGAGCTGTTTTTT.

This sequence joins TRBV9 and TRBJ1-6; 8 positions agree with TRBD1. The CDR3 runs to 14 residues. The trim removed 0 bases at V and 10 bases at J, leaving 3 bases unmatched. The germline gives CDR1 SGDLS, CDR2 YYNGEE. The CDR3 sequence: CASSVDRGESPLHF. The CDR3 coding sequence is TGTGCCAGCAGCGTAGACAGGGGGGAATCACCCCTCCACTTT. Combining the CDR3 with reference TRBV9 and TRBJ1-6 gives the whole variable domain DSGVTQTPKHLITATGQRVTLRCSPRSGDLSVYWYQQSLDQGLQFLIQYYNGEERAKGNILERFSAQQFPDLHSELNLSSLELGDSALYFCASSVDRGESPLHFGNGTRLTVT.

This sequence joins TRBV4-3 and TRBJ1-1, with D tentatively TRBD1 (5 bases). The CDR3 consists of 16 residues. Between the trimmed V and J ends, which lost 0 bases and 0 bases, there was a span of 11 bases. Germline values: CDR1 LGHNA, CDR2 YSLEER. CDR3 in DNA: TGCGCCAGCAGCCAAGAAGCAGGGATCGTGAACACTGAAGCTTTCTTT. This encodes CASSQEAGIVNTEAFF.

The V and J genes are TRBV7-9 and TRBJ1-6; D gene unclear. Germline V gene lookup returns CDR1 SEHNR and CDR2 FQNEAQ (reference sequence). The CDR3 has 15 amino acids. The V gene lost 5 bases and the J gene lost 3 bases, with 11 bases spanning the gap. CDR3 in DNA: TGTGCCAGCAGCCGGATGGGAGACTATAATTCACCCCTCCACTTT. This gives the protein CASSRMGDYNSPLHF.

The J gene is TRBJ1-4, the V gene TRBV7-9, with 8 bases fitting TRBD1. CDR1 and CDR2 from the germline V gene are SEHNR and FQNEAQ (reference sequence). The junction had 7 bases not matched to a gene; V was cut back by 6 bases and J by 7 bases. This CDR3 is 14 amino acids long. The CDR3 DNA follows: TGTGCCAGCAGTACTGACAGGGGAGGTGAAAAACTGTTTTTT. This gives the protein CASSTDRGGEKLFF.

J is TRBJ2-3 and V is TRBV21-1; TRBD2, the table's D call, was not compared with the DNA. TRBV21-1 is noted as a pseudogene. The CDR3 totals 15 residues. The CDR3 coding sequence is TGTGCCAGCAGCAAGGAACCCGAGGAGGCAGATACGCAGTATTTT. This codes for CASSKEPEEADTQYF.

The chain combines TRBV20-1 with TRBJ2-1, with TRBD2 identical over 9 bases. The CDR3 length is 15 residues. The J segment lost 8 bases and the V segment lost 3 bases, leaving 11 bases of the junction unmatched. Germline values: CDR1 DFQATT, CDR2 SNEGSKA (reference sequence). This chain's CDR3 is CSASSLAGRGDEQFF. DNA of the CDR3: TGCAGTGCTAGTTCCCTAGCGGGAAGGGGAGATGAGCAGTTCTTC.

This clone was recorded once. V usage is TRBV25-1 and J usage is TRBJ1-1, with 7 bases matching TRBD1. The V and J ends lost 4 bases and 0 bases, in that order; junction bases with no gene match: 5. The CDR3 contains 15 residues. The V gene's germline CDR1 is MGHDK and CDR2 SYGVNS. The CDR3 is CASSGGTVMNTEAFF. CDR3 in DNA: TGTGCCAGCAGTGGGGGGACAGTCATGAACACTGAAGCTTTCTTT.

The V call is TRBV6-6, the J call TRBJ2-3; D is perhaps TRBD1 or TRBD2 (5 bases each). The V gene's germline CDR1 is MNHNY and CDR2 SVGAGI (reference sequence). The CDR3 totals 16 residues. Trimming removed 0 bases at V and 2 bases at J, with 12 bases between. The CDR3 loop is CASSYSIGEYTDTQYF. Here the CDR3 DNA reads TGTGCCAGCAGTTACTCGATAGGGGAGTACACAGATACGCAGTATTTT.

The genes are TRBV15 and TRBJ2-3, with TRBD2 matching 7 bases. CDR3 length: 15 residues. Germline loops: CDR1 LNHNV, CDR2 YYDKDF (reference sequence). V lost 0 bases to trimming and J lost 3 bases; unmatched junction nucleotides: 3. CDR3 sequence (DNA): TGTGCCACCAGCAGAGAGGGCGGGAGAACAGATACGCAGTATTTT. Protein: CATSREGGRTDTQYF.

The CDR3 sequence: CSVERDRETEAFF. The CDR3 DNA reads TGCAGCGTTGAGAGGGACAGGGAAACTGAAGCTTTCTTT. The rearrangement joins TRBV29-1 to TRBJ1-1; TRBD1 matches at 9 bases. The CDR3 extends over 13 amino acids. The V segment lost 3 bases and the J segment 5 bases; nucleotides outside the gene matches: 4. Per germline, CDR1 SQVTM and CDR2 ANQGSEA.

As DNA, the CDR3 is TGTGCCAGCAGCCAAACCACCAGCACAGATACGCAGTATTTT. Translation: CASSQTTSTDTQYF. The chain recombines TRBV3-1 (or the pseudogene TRBV3-2) with TRBJ2-3; D remains ambiguous. The germline CDR1 and CDR2 sequences are LGHDT and YNNKEL (reference sequence). This CDR3 is built from 14 residues. The ends were cut back, 2 bases at V and 0 bases at J, with 6 bases in the middle.

The gene calls are TRBV12-3 or TRBV12-4 and TRBJ1-1; D gene unclear. V dropped 6 bases and J dropped 0 bases, with 5 bases sitting between them. This CDR3 is 12 amino acids long. The chain's CDR3 is CASSVMNTEAFF. For the CDR3, the DNA is TGTGCCAGCAGCGTTATGAACACTGAAGCTTTCTTT.

The chain couples TRBV7-9 to TRBJ1-1, with TRBD1 matching over 7 bases. The CDR3 is 15 amino acids. The junction had 8 bases not matched to a gene; V was cut back by 6 bases and J by 1 base. The germline V gene has CDR1 SEHNR and CDR2 FQNEAQ (reference sequence). The CDR3 sequence: CASSFADRPNTEAFF. DNA of the CDR3: TGTGCCAGCAGTTTTGCGGACAGGCCGAACACTGAAGCTTTCTTT. Full variable domain (missing parts from reference TRBV7-9 and TRBJ1-1): DTGVSQNPRHKITKRGQNVTFRCDPISEHNRLYWYRQTLGQGPEFLTYFQNEAQLEKSRLLSDRFSAERPKGSFSTLEIQRTEQGDSAMYLCASSFADRPNTEAFFGQGTRLTVV.

This chain connects TRBV7-9 to TRBJ2-3; 8 bases match TRBD2. The J segment lost 6 bases and the V segment lost 0 bases, leaving 5 bases of the junction unmatched. From germline, CDR1 is SEHNR and CDR2 FQNEAQ (reference sequence). The CDR3 covers 15 residues. CDR3 bases: TGTGCCAGCAGCTTAGCGAGTAGCGGGGCGGATACGCAGTATTTT. As protein: CASSLASSGADTQYF.

The rearrangement links TRBV5-5 to TRBJ2-1; D is unresolved. CDR3 length: 13 residues. The V gene's germline CDR1 is SGHKS and CDR2 YYEKEE (reference sequence). V was trimmed by 2 bases and J by 4 bases, leaving 7 bases between them. The CDR3 region is CASSFNSYNEQFF. For the CDR3, the DNA is TGTGCCAGCAGCTTTAACTCTTACAATGAGCAGTTCTTC.

V is TRBV19 and J is TRBJ2-1; D gene unclear. Germline V gene data show CDR1 as LNHDA and CDR2 as SQIVND (reference sequence). V gave up 1 base and J gave up 6 bases, with 4 bases separating them. The CDR3 covers 12 residues. CDR3: CASSIASNEQFF. In nucleotides, the CDR3 is TGTGCCAGTAGTATAGCCTCCAATGAGCAGTTCTTC.

This clone was counted a few times. The CDR3 DNA reads TGTGCCAGCAGCCAAAAAGATCGGGGCTGGAATAATTCACCCCTCCACTTT. Encoded protein: CASSQKDRGWNNSPLHF. The chain employs TRBV14 and TRBJ1-6, with D maybe TRBD1 (5 bases). CDR1 is SGHDN, CDR2 FVKESK, per germline. The CDR3 loop spans 17 amino acids. Deletions cut 2 bases from V and 5 bases from J, with 16 bases between.

This clone was found once. The chain carries TRBV19 and TRBJ2-2, with 11 bases that match TRBD2. The V and J ends lost 5 bases and 4 bases, in that order; junction bases with no gene match: 3. Looked up from germline, CDR1 is LNHDA and CDR2 is SQIVND (reference sequence). The CDR3 is 15 amino acids. The CDR3 loop is CASSSGTSGTGELFF. The CDR3 coding sequence is TGTGCCAGTAGTTCGGGGACTAGCGGCACCGGGGAGCTGTTTTTT.

The rearrangement links TRBV5-1 to TRBJ2-2; 10 positions match TRBD2. Germline V gives CDR1 SGHRS, CDR2 YFSETQ. The CDR3 is made up of 15 amino acids. Unmatched junction bases numbered 5, after V lost 2 bases and J lost 7 bases. The CDR3 loop reads CASSFLAGDIGELFF. The CDR3 nucleotides are TGCGCCAGCAGCTTCCTAGCGGGAGACATCGGGGAGCTGTTTTTT.

J is TRBJ2-2 and V is TRBV7-9; 7 nucleotides align to TRBD2. V trimming: 5 bases; J trimming: 2 bases; junction bases outside the gene matches: 5. The germline V gene has CDR1 SEHNR and CDR2 FQNEAQ (reference sequence). The CDR3 runs to 15 residues. DNA for the CDR3: TGTGCCAGCAGCCCCCGGGAGGCCAACACCGGGGAGCTGTTTTTT. Encoded protein: CASSPREANTGELFF.

In its sample, this clone was seen a few times. The rearrangement joins TRBV6-1 to TRBJ1-6, with D uncertain. Per the germline V gene, CDR1 is MNHNS and CDR2 is SASEGT. This CDR3 region has 16 residues. V lost 2 bases and J 8 bases, leaving 16 bases between the germline ends. The CDR3 region is CASSEQGSDVYSPLHF. In nucleotides, the CDR3 is TGTGCCAGCAGTGAACAAGGGTCGGACGTCTATTCACCCCTCCACTTT.

This rearrangement joins TRBV7-2 to TRBJ2-5, with D unclear. CDR1 is SGHTA and CDR2 is FQGNSA in the germline V gene. This CDR3 is 12 amino acids long. Trimming took off 3 bases at V and 4 bases at J, with 6 bases between the two ends. CDR3 nucleotide sequence: TGTGCCAGCAGCTTTTGGGGAGAGACCCAGTACTTC. Its protein product is CASSFWGETQYF.

The chain combines TRBV18 with TRBJ2-7, with 8 bases fitting TRBD1. V was clipped by 0 bases and J by 7 bases; unmatched bases: 8. Per germline, CDR1 KGHSH and CDR2 LQKENI. The length of the CDR3 is 15 residues. The CDR3 DNA is TGTGCCAGCTCACCACCCGGTGACAGGGGTGGTGAGCAGTACTTC. This translates into CASSPPGDRGGEQYF.

There are a few counts of this clone. The chain uses TRBV18 and TRBJ1-5; unclear D gene. The CDR3 is made up of 15 amino acids. Germline CDR1 reads KGHSH; CDR2 reads LQKENI. Trimming shortened V by 2 bases and J by 5 bases, and 13 bases separated the two germline ends. The CDR3 coding sequence is TGTGCCAGCTCACCAATGAGGACTCGGGATCAGCCCCAGCATTTT. Translation: CASSPMRTRDQPQHF.

For the CDR3, the DNA is TGCGCCAGCAGTACCTCAGGGACGGACAATCAGCCCCAGCATTTT. It specifies CASSTSGTDNQPQHF. The chain combines TRBV5-1 with TRBJ1-5; perhaps TRBD1 as D (5 bases). V was shortened by 5 bases and J by 3 bases, with 15 bases between the two germline ends. The CDR3 loop spans 15 amino acids. Germline CDR1 SGHRS, CDR2 YFSETQ.